These 32 T cell receptor beta chains were all obtained from the same sample, sequenced in a study of tumor-infiltrating lymphocytes in primary liver carcinoma. Blood RNA was derived from unsorted whole blood, and germline DNA was extracted too. TCR beta cDNA came from around 0.5 ug total RNA, primed with a constant-region primer. Library construction for TCR beta comprised three nested multiplex PCR rounds performed with slightly modified ARM-PCR. Amplification in the first two PCR rounds was performed using TRBV1-TRBV30 forward primers and a C-beta reverse primer for about 10 cycles each. TCRdb re-called the multiplex PCR reads with MiXCR, one entry per CDR3 protein. The repertoire holds fewer than 350,000 distinct CDR3 sequences, with around three fifths as singletons. The sequencing input was peripheral blood. These TCRs come from a man aged 40-50 years with primary liver carcinoma and hepatitis B virus infection.

A few counts support this clonotype. This sequence may be a read error, since a much larger clone differs from it by one base. The chain uses TRBV11-2 and TRBJ2-2; 12 nucleotides match TRBD2. Trimming at V came to 6 bases and at J to 7 bases, leaving 6 bases not matched to a gene. The CDR3 sequence is 15 residues long. Germline CDR1 SGHAT, CDR2 FQNNGV. CDR3 sequence reads: CASSRTSGNGGELFF. CDR3 bases: TGTGCCAGCAGTCGGACTAGCGGGAATGGCGGGGAGCTGTTTTTT.

A word on this clonotype: This may be a read error, as it is one base from a much larger clone. The V and J genes are TRBV6-1 and TRBJ2-7; TRBD2 is a possible D gene (6 bases). The CDR3 extends over 15 amino acids. Germline CDR1 is MNHNS and CDR2 is SASEGT. The CDR3 DNA sequence: TGTGCCAGCAGTGGGGACTCGGACGGAGTCTACGAGCGGTACTTC. Its translation is CASSGDSDGVYERYF.

The V and J genes are TRBV9 and TRBJ2-7; 11 bases agree with TRBD2. V lost 4 bases and J lost 7; bases outside the gene matches: 13. This CDR3 comprises 16 residues. Germline CDR1 is SGDLS and CDR2 is YYNGEE. This chain's CDR3 is CASSPGTSGVWEEQYF. The CDR3 nucleotides read TGTGCCAGCAGCCCCGGGACTAGCGGAGTCTGGGAGGAGCAGTACTTC.

On this clonotype: At one end the junction does not follow the germline gene, possibly because of a read error. V usage is TRBV11-1 and J usage is TRBJ2-1, with 12 nucleotides matching TRBD2. CDR3 length: 16 residues. Germline V gene data show CDR1 as SGHAT and CDR2 as FQDESV (reference sequence). The CDR3 DNA reads as TGTGCCAGCAGCCAAAGGACTAGCGGGATTTGGGGTGAGCAGCTCTTC. This sequence encodes CASSQRTSGIWGEQLF.

This clonotype was seen just once. The chain has TRBV30 and TRBJ2-7; tentative D call: TRBD2 (5 bases). Trimming took off 8 bases at V and 6 bases at J, with 14 bases between the two ends. CDR1 GTSNPN and CDR2 SVGIG come from the germline V gene (reference sequence). This CDR3 is built from 11 residues. The DNA of the CDR3 is TGTGCCGGCAGGACTCCTAGCGAGCAGTACTTC. Amino acid sequence: CAGRTPSEQYF. The full variable domain, in which reference TRBV30 and TRBJ2-7 provide the parts outside the CDR3, is SQTIHQWPATLVQPVGSPLSLECTVEGTSNPNLYWYRQAAGRGLQLLFYSVGIGQISSEVPQNLSASRPQDRQFILSSKKLLLSDSGFYLCAGRTPSEQYFGPGTRLTVT.

This chain links TRBV30 with TRBJ2-1; a weak D match, TRBD2 (5 bases). Germline V gives CDR1 GTSNPN, CDR2 SVGIG (reference sequence). Trimming took off 3 bases at V and 5 bases at J, with 17 bases between the two ends. The CDR3 contains 15 residues. CDR3 nucleotides: TGTGCCTGGAGGGAACTAACGGGAATGGACAATGAGCAGTTCTTC. Amino acids: CAWRELTGMDNEQFF.

In its sample, this clonotype was seen many times. The chain couples TRBV6-2 or TRBV6-3 to TRBJ2-5; a weak D match, TRBD1 (6 bases). V was trimmed by 5 bases and J by 2 bases, leaving 15 bases between them. The CDR3 extends over 15 amino acids. Germline V gives CDR1 MNHEY, CDR2 SVGEGT. The DNA of the CDR3 is TGTGCCAGCAGTCCGGAACAGGGACGGCAAGAGACCCAGTACTTC. This gives the protein CASSPEQGRQETQYF.

The chain has TRBV28 and TRBJ2-7, with 8 bases lining up with TRBD1. Trimming at V came to 6 bases and at J to 2 bases, leaving 12 bases not matched to a gene. Per germline, CDR1 MDHEN and CDR2 SYDVKM. The CDR3 runs to 16 residues. CDR3 in DNA: TGTGCCAGCAGACCTGGACAGGGTCATATACCCTACGAGCAGTACTTC. Encoded protein: CASRPGQGHIPYEQYF.

Worth noting for this clonotype: One end of the junction fails to match germline, which may point to a read error. J is TRBJ2-7 and V is TRBV4-2; TRBD2 is a possible D gene (6 bases). The germline V gene encodes CDR1 LGHNA and CDR2 YNFKEQ. CDR3 length: 12 amino acids. The CDR3 spells CAGSQVTGVQYF. CDR3 bases: TGTGCCGGCAGCCAGGTAACGGGAGTGCAGTACTTC.

Ten or more counts support this clonotype. This chain joins TRBV4-3 and TRBJ1-2; 8 bases match TRBD1. V lost 1 base to trimming and J lost 1 base; unmatched junction nucleotides: 8. Per the germline V gene, CDR1 is LGHNA and CDR2 is YSLEER. The CDR3 spans 17 residues. The CDR3: CASSQGLRQGFNYGYTF. The CDR3 bases are TGCGCCAGCAGCCAAGGCCTAAGACAGGGGTTTAACTATGGCTACACCTTC.

The genes are TRBV30 and TRBJ2-2; D may be TRBD1 or TRBD2 (5 bases each). Trimming removed 8 bases from V and 0 bases from J, with 16 bases in between. Germline assignment: CDR1 GTSNPN and CDR2 SVGIG (reference sequence). The CDR3 length is 15 residues. The CDR3 region has the DNA TGTGCCCGGCCGGGGCGTATATCGAACACCGGGGAGCTGTTTTTT. This translates into CARPGRISNTGELFF.

This chain connects TRBV5-6 to TRBJ2-5, with D unclear. The CDR3 consists of 14 residues. Deletions cut 4 bases from V and 1 base from J, with 11 bases between. Per germline, CDR1 SGHDT and CDR2 YYEEEE. CDR3 in amino acids: CASSVRRVQETQYF. In DNA, the CDR3 is TGTGCCAGCAGCGTGCGGCGAGTCCAAGAGACCCAGTACTTC.

This clonotype was counted ten times or more. The rearrangement links TRBV11-2 to TRBJ1-2, with D hard to call. The V gene lost 0 bases and the J gene lost 8 bases, with 10 bases spanning the gap. The CDR3 covers 13 residues. The germline CDR1 and CDR2 sequences are SGHAT and FQNNGV. The CDR3 is CASSLDPGGGYTF. For the CDR3, the DNA is TGTGCCAGCAGCTTAGATCCGGGAGGAGGCTACACCTTC. Full variable domain (rest looked up from reference TRBV11-2 and TRBJ1-2): EAGVAQSPRYKIIEKRQSVAFWCNPISGHATLYWYQQILGQGPKLLIQFQNNGVVDDSQLPKDRFSAERLKGVDSTLKIQPAKLEDSAVYLCASSLDPGGGYTFGSGTRLTVV.

For this clonotype: A much larger clonotype is one base distant, so this may be a read error. J is TRBJ2-7 and V is TRBV6-5, with 13 bases matching TRBD2. This CDR3 is built from 17 residues. V trimming: 5 bases; J trimming: 2 bases; junction bases outside the gene matches: 9. Germline V gives CDR1 MNHEY, CDR2 SVGAGI. CDR3 bases: TGTGCCAGCAGTCACCTCGGGACTAGCGGGACCCCCTACGAGCAGTACTTC. Amino acid sequence: CASSHLGTSGTPYEQYF.

A remark on this clonotype: This may stem from a read error, because a much larger clone lies one nucleotide away. J is TRBJ2-1 and V is TRBV7-3; 8 bases agree with TRBD2. Germline lookup yields CDR1 SGHTA and CDR2 FQGTGA. CDR3 length: 15 amino acids. After removal of 5 bases from V and 6 bases from J, the junction contained 9 bases not matched to a gene. The CDR3 protein is CASSVGLAGINEQFF. For the CDR3, the DNA is TGTGCCAGCAGCGTGGGGCTAGCGGGCATCAATGAGCAGTTCTTC.

With regard to this clonotype: One junction end disagrees with the germline gene, perhaps due to a read error. The chain has TRBV5-4 and TRBJ1-1, with 9 bases fitting TRBD1. The CDR3 is made up of 13 amino acids. Germline V gives CDR1 SGHNT, CDR2 YYREEE (reference sequence). The CDR3 nucleotides read TGTGCCAGCAGCCTGAATGATGGGACAGGGTTTGTCTTT. Its translation is CASSLNDGTGFVF.

Note on this clonotype: A much larger clonotype is one base distant, so this may be a read error. The J gene is TRBJ1-2, the V gene TRBV4-2; 7 bases are a match to TRBD1. The CDR3 contains 15 residues. Germline CDR1 is LGHNA and CDR2 is YNFKEQ. The CDR3 nucleotides read TGTGCCAGCGGCCAAAACCGGGACAGCGACTATGGCTACACCTTC. Protein: CASGQNRDSDYGYTF.

The chain carries TRBV11-1 and TRBJ2-6, with TRBD1 as a possible D gene (5 bases). The CDR3 runs to 18 residues. Trimming pared 5 bases from V and 12 bases from J, leaving 29 bases between. Germline V gene sequence: CDR1 SGHAT, CDR2 FQDESV (reference sequence). The CDR3 region is CASSGAPGHTSGAAVLTF. In DNA form, the CDR3 reads TGTGCCAGCAGCGGGGCTCCAGGCCATACCTCTGGGGCCGCCGTCCTGACTTTC.

This clonotype has only one observation. The chain is built from TRBV11-1 and TRBJ1-4; D unclear. The CDR3 runs 15 residues. The V gene lost 5 bases and the J gene lost 5 bases, with 15 bases spanning the gap. The germline V gene has CDR1 SGHAT and CDR2 FQDESV (reference sequence). CDR3 residues: CASSMPGMENEKLFF. The CDR3 DNA reads TGTGCCAGCAGCATGCCTGGGATGGAAAATGAAAAACTGTTTTTT.

As regards this clonotype: This may arise from a read error, as a much more abundant clone is one base away. V usage is TRBV5-6 and J usage is TRBJ2-7; 8 positions match TRBD1. The CDR3 extends over 15 amino acids. Germline V lookup: CDR1 SGHDT, CDR2 YYEEEE. As DNA, the CDR3 is TGTGCCAACAGCTTCCTAGGGACAGGTGATTACGAGCAGTACTTC. Protein product: CANSFLGTGDYEQYF.

For this clonotype: A much larger clone is a single base away; this may be a read error. This CDR3 is missing its conserved last phenylalanine or tryptophan, likely due to a read error. The V gene is TRBV28, the J gene TRBJ2-5; D is perhaps TRBD1 or TRBD2 (6 bases each). The CDR3 spans 13 residues. Germline V lookup: CDR1 MDHEN, CDR2 SYDVKM. V dropped 2 bases and J dropped 7 bases, with 11 bases sitting between them. The DNA of the CDR3 is TGTGCCAGCAGTTTAGGGAGGACAGTGACCCAGTACTCC. Protein: CASSLGRTVTQYS.

The rearrangement uses TRBV6-1 and TRBJ1-4, with a tentative D call TRBD1 (5 bases). In germline, CDR1 is MNHNS, CDR2 SASEGT. The CDR3 has 14 residues. The CDR3 bases are TGTACCACCTCCCGGGGCACAAATAATGAAAAACTGTTTTTT. It yields the protein CTTSRGTNNEKLFF.

This clonotype was observed at least ten times. V is TRBV29-1 and J is TRBJ2-4, with 9 bases aligning to TRBD2. Germline CDR1 is SQVTM and CDR2 is ANQGSEA. V lost 5 bases and J lost 9; bases outside the gene matches: 8. The CDR3 has 13 amino acids. The CDR3: CSVSNSGSGIQYF. The CDR3 DNA is TGCAGCGTTTCCAATAGCGGGAGTGGCATTCAGTACTTC.

Comment on this clonotype: Sequence at one end of the junction differs from germline and may be a read error. The chain couples TRBV28 to TRBJ1-6; tentatively, D is TRBD1 (6 bases). Germline CDR1 is MDHEN and CDR2 is SYDVKM. The CDR3 has 16 amino acids. The CDR3 DNA is TGTGCCAGCAGTTTCTCCTCGACAGGAGTTAATTCACCCCTACACTTT. Protein product: CASSFSSTGVNSPLHF.

The table lists this clonotype with a few counts. The chain is built from TRBV5-4 and TRBJ2-7; unclear D gene. V dropped 0 bases and J dropped 6 bases, with 10 bases sitting between them. This CDR3 contains 13 residues. Germline assignment: CDR1 SGHNT and CDR2 YYREEE (reference sequence). The CDR3 DNA is TGTGCCAGCAGCTTGGGGTCGGCACCCGAGCAGTACTTC. Protein: CASSLGSAPEQYF.

J is TRBJ1-5 and V is TRBV6-1, with D possibly being TRBD1 (5 bases). The CDR3 extends over 16 amino acids. Germline V gives CDR1 MNHNS, CDR2 SASEGT. V was cut by 11 bases and J by 0 bases, with 20 bases left in between. CDR3 DNA sequence: TGTGCCTACAGTGGGCGTCAGGGAATTAGCAATCAGCCCCAGCATTTT. Its translation: CAYSGRQGISNQPQHF.

Remarks on this clonotype: Possible read error: a much larger clone is one base away. The chain couples TRBV5-6 to TRBJ2-1, with D uncertain. The CDR3 sequence is 13 residues long. The germline gives CDR1 SGHDT, CDR2 YYEEEE. CDR3 nucleotide sequence: TGTGCCAGCTGCTTGGTTGGGAACAATGAGCAGTTCTTC. It codes for CASCLVGNNEQFF.

Worth noting for this clonotype: A much larger clone differs from this one at a single base, so this may be a read error. Lacking the conserved final phenylalanine or tryptophan, this CDR3 likely reflects a read error. V gene TRBV6-5 combines with J gene TRBJ1-2; no reliable D call. Trimming left V 0 bases short and J 0 bases short, with 8 bases between. The CDR3 is made up of 15 amino acids. Germline CDR1 and CDR2: MNHEY and SVGAGI. The CDR3 DNA reads as TGTGCCAGCAGTTACTCCGGACGGCCTAACTATGGCTACACCCTC. Translating it yields CASSYSGRPNYGYTL.

V gene TRBV7-2 combines with J gene TRBJ1-1; unclear D gene. Germline V lookup: CDR1 SGHTA, CDR2 FQGNSA. Trimming cost V 5 bases and J 4 bases, with 8 bases left between them. The CDR3 loop spans 12 amino acids. CDR3 nucleotides: TGTGCCAGCAGCCCGCGGGGCACTGAAGCTTTCTTT. It is translated as CASSPRGTEAFF.

For this clonotype: This may be a read error: a much more frequent sequence differs by one nucleotide. This rearrangement joins TRBV6-1 to TRBJ2-6; a possible D gene is TRBD2 (6 bases). Germline assignment: CDR1 MNHNS and CDR2 SASEGT. This CDR3 spans 15 amino acids. CDR3: CASSEGDSGTNVLTF. The DNA of the CDR3 is TGTGCCAGCAGTGAAGGGGACTCTGGGACCAACGTCCTGACTTTC.

The chain couples TRBV7-9 to TRBJ2-5, with TRBD1 identical over 8 bases. The V and J ends lost 5 bases and 5 bases, in that order; junction bases with no gene match: 13. The CDR3 covers 16 residues. From germline, CDR1 is SEHNR and CDR2 FQNEAQ (reference sequence). The CDR3 sequence is CASSPGTGGLLETQYF. CDR3 bases: TGTGCCAGCAGCCCCGGGACAGGTGGCTTGTTGGAGACCCAGTACTTC.

For this clonotype: A much larger clone lies one base from this, so it may be a read error. V usage is TRBV10-2 and J usage is TRBJ1-5; D is ambiguous. Between the trimmed V and J ends, which lost 4 bases and 7 bases, there was a span of 8 bases. The CDR3 is made up of 12 amino acids. From germline, CDR1 is WSHSY and CDR2 SAAADI. For the CDR3, the DNA is TGCGCCAGCAGTGTTCCATGGCAGCCCCAGCATTTT. Its translation is CASSVPWQPQHF.